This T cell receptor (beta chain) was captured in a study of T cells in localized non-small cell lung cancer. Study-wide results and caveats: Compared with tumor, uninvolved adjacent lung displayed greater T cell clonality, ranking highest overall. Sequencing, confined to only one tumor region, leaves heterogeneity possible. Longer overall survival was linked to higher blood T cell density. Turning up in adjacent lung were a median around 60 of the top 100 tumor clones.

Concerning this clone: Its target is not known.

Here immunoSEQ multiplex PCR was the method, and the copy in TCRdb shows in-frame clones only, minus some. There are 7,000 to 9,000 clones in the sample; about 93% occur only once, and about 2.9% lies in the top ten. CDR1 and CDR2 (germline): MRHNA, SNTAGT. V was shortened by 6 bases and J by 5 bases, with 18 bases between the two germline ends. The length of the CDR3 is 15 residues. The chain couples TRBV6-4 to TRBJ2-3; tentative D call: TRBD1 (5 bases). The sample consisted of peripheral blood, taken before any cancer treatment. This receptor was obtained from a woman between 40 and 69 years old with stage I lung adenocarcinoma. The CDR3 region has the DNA TGTGCCAGCAGCCCCCAGGGATTAGGGAAAGATACGCAGTATTTT. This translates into CASSPQGLGKDTQYF.